Presented here are 24 T cell receptor beta chains from one specimen sequenced in a study of early T cells in non-severe SARS-CoV-2 infection. Each CDR3 protein is one row after TCRdb ran MiXCR on the 5' RACE reads. In the table there are 54,000 or so distinct CDR3 sequences, around 12% of which are singletons. The sample comprised whole blood. These receptors were collected from an adult who was a healthcare worker with PCR-confirmed SARS-CoV-2 infection or an uninfected control (not recorded which).

Ten or more counts support this clonotype. This rearrangement joins TRBV10-1 to TRBJ2-7, with D possibly being TRBD1 or TRBD2 (5 bases each). The CDR3 totals 14 residues. V was trimmed by 7 bases and J by 4 bases, leaving 17 bases between them. Germline V gene lookup returns CDR1 WNHNN and CDR2 SYGVQD (reference sequence). The CDR3 reads CASTRLGVGYEQYF. The CDR3 region has the DNA TGCGCCAGCACCCGGCTGGGGGTAGGTTACGAGCAGTACTTC.

This clonotype has only a few counts. The V gene is TRBV29-1, the J gene TRBJ1-2, with no clear D. The germline V gene encodes CDR1 SQVTM and CDR2 ANQGSEA. V gave up 1 base and J gave up 6 bases, with 3 bases separating them. The CDR3 spans 10 residues. The CDR3 nucleotides read TGCAGCGTTGAAGGCGATGGCTACACCTTC. It is translated as CSVEGDGYTF.

This clonotype was detected only once. The rearrangement joins TRBV3-1 to TRBJ2-7; D is perhaps TRBD2 (6 bases). Germline loops: CDR1 LGHDT, CDR2 YNNKEL (reference sequence). V was shortened by 4 bases and J by 6 bases, with 16 bases between the two germline ends. This CDR3 spans 14 amino acids. The CDR3: CASSRDFSTGEQYF. CDR3 DNA sequence: TGTGCCAGCAGCCGGGACTTCTCCACCGGCGAGCAGTACTTC.

The genes are TRBV12-3 or TRBV12-4 and TRBJ2-3; 10 nucleotides agree with TRBD2. The CDR3 loop spans 16 amino acids. Germline trimming cut 3 bases from V and 4 bases from J; bases unmatched to any gene: 7. The CDR3 DNA reads as TGTGCCAGCAGTTTCTCCCAAGCGGGAGGGGCAGATACGCAGTATTTT. Amino acids: CASSFSQAGGADTQYF.

The chain combines TRBV20-1 with TRBJ2-3, with TRBD1 matching over 8 bases. The J segment lost 3 bases and the V segment lost 4 bases, leaving 9 bases of the junction unmatched. Germline V gene sequence: CDR1 DFQATT, CDR2 SNEGSKA (reference sequence). The CDR3 length is 15 residues. The CDR3 loop reads CSATWAGGVTDTQYF. The CDR3, as DNA: TGCAGTGCTACCTGGGCAGGGGGCGTGACAGATACGCAGTATTTT.

This clonotype has at least ten counts. The rearrangement uses TRBV28 and TRBJ1-4; possible D gene TRBD1, 6 bases. Germline CDR1 and CDR2: MDHEN and SYDVKM. This CDR3 comprises 12 residues. V was pared by 6 bases and J by 7 bases, with 9 bases between. The CDR3 coding sequence is TGTGCCAGCAGCAGGGGTGGTGAAAAACTGTTTTTT. It specifies CASSRGGEKLFF.

This chain's CDR3 is CSALADRGLNYGYTF. CDR3 sequence (DNA): TGCAGTGCACTTGCCGACAGGGGGCTTAACTATGGCTACACCTTC. The chain recombines TRBV20-1 with TRBJ1-2, with TRBD1 matching over 10 bases. The CDR3 runs to 15 residues. The J segment lost 1 base and the V segment lost 6 bases, leaving 8 bases of the junction unmatched. CDR1 DFQATT and CDR2 SNEGSKA come from the germline V gene (reference sequence).

The chain combines TRBV9 with TRBJ2-1; 7 bases agree with TRBD2. CDR3 length equals 13 residues. Per the germline V gene, CDR1 is SGDLS and CDR2 is YYNGEE. V lost 4 bases and J lost 3; bases outside the gene matches: 1. CDR3 in amino acids: CASSRTSYNEQFF. CDR3 coding DNA: TGTGCCAGCAGCCGGACTAGCTACAATGAGCAGTTCTTC.

The table lists this clonotype with many counts. The rearrangement uses TRBV3-1 and TRBJ1-1, with 12 bases identical to TRBD1. The V gene's germline CDR1 is LGHDT and CDR2 YNNKEL (reference sequence). The CDR3 is made up of 15 amino acids. V was clipped by 4 bases and J by 3 bases; unmatched bases: 3. The CDR3 DNA follows: TGTGCCAGCAGCCCCGGGACAGGGGGCTACACTGAAGCTTTCTTT. This codes for CASSPGTGGYTEAFF.

J is TRBJ1-6 and V is TRBV28; possibly TRBD1 for D (6 bases). Trimming took off 6 bases at V and 1 base at J, with 10 bases between the two ends. This CDR3 contains 15 residues. Germline assignment: CDR1 MDHEN and CDR2 SYDVKM. The CDR3 DNA follows: TGTGCCAGCAGGGGACACCAGTCCTATAATTCACCCCTCCACTTT. This codes for CASRGHQSYNSPLHF.

V usage is TRBV23-1 and J usage is TRBJ2-6; no firm D call. TRBV23-1 is annotated as an ORF whose role is uncertain. This CDR3 has 16 residues. The germline V and J ends were trimmed by 6 bases and 0 bases, with 12 bases remaining between them. The DNA of the CDR3 is TGCGCCAGCAGGAGACATACTAACTCTGGGGCCAACGTCCTGACTTTC. Translating it yields CASRRHTNSGANVLTF.

This clonotype was seen more than once but under ten times. This chain connects TRBV28 to TRBJ2-3, with 8 bases identical to TRBD1. This CDR3 has 14 amino acids. Germline V gives CDR1 MDHEN, CDR2 SYDVKM. J lost 0 bases, V lost 6 bases, and 2 bases had no gene match. The CDR3 spells CASSGQGSTDTQYF. The CDR3 region has the DNA TGTGCCAGCAGCGGACAGGGTAGCACAGATACGCAGTATTTT.

V usage is TRBV29-1 and J usage is TRBJ2-1; D unclear. CDR1 SQVTM and CDR2 ANQGSEA come from the germline V gene. This CDR3 has 12 residues. V gave up 3 bases and J gave up 8 bases, with 11 bases separating them. CDR3 sequence (DNA): TGCAGCGTTGACTATACGCTGGATGAGCAGTTCTTC. Protein: CSVDYTLDEQFF.

This clonotype was picked up many times. The chain combines TRBV28 with TRBJ2-1, with TRBD2 as a possible D gene (6 bases). The V gene's germline CDR1 is MDHEN and CDR2 SYDVKM. Trimming stripped 6 bases from V and 7 bases from J, with 22 bases between. This CDR3 has 16 amino acids. The DNA for the CDR3 is TGTGCCAGCAGAGCTGGGGGAGGAGTGGGGTGGAATGAGCAGTTCTTC. Amino acids: CASRAGGGVGWNEQFF. Filled out from reference TRBV28 and TRBJ2-1, the complete variable domain reads DVKVTQSSRYLVKRTGEKVFLECVQDMDHENMFWYRQDPGLGLRLIYFSYDVKMKEKGDIPEGYSVSREKKERFSLILESASTNQTSMYLCASRAGGGVGWNEQFFGPGTRLTVL.

In regard to this clonotype: This may arise from a read error, as a much more abundant clone is one base away. V gene TRBV6-1 combines with J gene TRBJ2-3; maybe TRBD1 (6 bases). This CDR3 is built from 17 residues. Looked up from germline, CDR1 is MNHNS and CDR2 is SASEGT. With 3 bases removed from V and 4 bases from J, the gap between germline ends came to 20 bases. The CDR3 sequence: CASSEDAGARLADTQYF. CDR3 nucleotides: TGTGCCAGCAGTGAGGACGCAGGGGCCCGACTCGCAGATACGCAGTATTTT.

In this sample, this clonotype turned up a few times. The gene calls are TRBV12-3 or TRBV12-4 and TRBJ2-6; D perhaps matches TRBD2 (5 bases). This CDR3 has 15 amino acids. With 2 bases removed from V and 2 bases from J, the gap between germline ends came to 7 bases. CDR3 DNA: TGTGCCAGCAGTTTATCCGGGACTGGGGCCAACGTCCTGACTTTC. Translating it yields CASSLSGTGANVLTF.

This CDR3 reads CASLVSYEQYF. The DNA of the CDR3 is TGTGCCAGCCTCGTCTCCTACGAGCAGTACTTC. The rearrangement joins TRBV6-1 to TRBJ2-7; D not resolved. The CDR3 totals 11 residues. CDR1 is MNHNS, CDR2 SASEGT, per germline. The V and J ends lost 8 bases and 0 bases respectively, with 5 bases between them.

This clonotype came up a few times. The gene calls are TRBV27 and TRBJ2-1; TRBD1 matches 8 bases. V was clipped by 3 bases and J by 5 bases; unmatched bases: 3. The CDR3 is 14 residues long. Germline V gene sequence: CDR1 MNHEY, CDR2 SMNVEV (reference sequence). The CDR3 here is CASSLQGANNEQFF. DNA for the CDR3: TGTGCCAGCAGTTTGCAGGGGGCAAACAATGAGCAGTTCTTC.

This clonotype was seen at least ten times. The CDR3 bases are TGTGCCAGCAGCTTGTGGACTAGGTCTGAGCAGTTCTTC. This translates into CASSLWTRSEQFF. The chain recombines TRBV5-6 with TRBJ2-1, with 7 bases lining up with TRBD2. Germline lookup yields CDR1 SGHDT and CDR2 YYEEEE. This CDR3 has 13 residues. The V gene end was trimmed by 1 base and the J gene end by 9 bases; junction bases not matched to a gene: 4.

This clonotype was detected ten times or more. The CDR3 sequence: CSVDYGQGRSYEQYF. In nucleotides, the CDR3 is TGCAGCGTTGACTATGGACAGGGACGGTCCTACGAGCAGTACTTC. The chain couples TRBV29-1 to TRBJ2-7; 8 nucleotides agree with TRBD1. Trimming took 3 bases from V and 1 from J; bases not matched to a gene: 8. The CDR3 has 15 amino acids. In germline, CDR1 is SQVTM, CDR2 ANQGSEA.

The gene calls are TRBV28 and TRBJ2-1; 7 nucleotides align to TRBD1. This CDR3 has 12 amino acids. Germline CDR1 is MDHEN and CDR2 is SYDVKM. The CDR3 region is CGGQEPYNEQFF. The CDR3 nucleotides read TGTGGCGGACAGGAACCCTACAATGAGCAGTTCTTC. The full variable domain, rest sourced from reference TRBV28 and TRBJ2-1, is DVKVTQSSRYLVKRTGEKVFLECVQDMDHENMFWYRQDPGLGLRLIYFSYDVKMKEKGDIPEGYSVSREKKERFSLILESASTNQTSMYLCGGQEPYNEQFFGPGTRLTVL.

CDR3 residues: CASSQGLQGATGNTIYF. In DNA form, the CDR3 reads TGCGCCAGCAGCCAAGGTTTACAGGGGGCAACAGGAAACACCATATATTTT. The gene calls are TRBV4-1 and TRBJ1-3; 9 bases are a match to TRBD1. The CDR3 is 17 residues long. Trimming removed 1 base from V and 4 bases from J; junction bases left unmatched: 8. Germline V gene lookup returns CDR1 MGHRA and CDR2 YSYEKL.

This clonotype was observed many times. The V and J genes are TRBV11-2 and TRBJ2-5; no firm D call. Trimming pared 3 bases from V and 5 bases from J, leaving 7 bases between. CDR3 length: 12 amino acids. Germline V lookup: CDR1 SGHAT, CDR2 FQNNGV. The CDR3 DNA reads TGTGCCAGCAGCTTGAGGCCGGAGACCCAGTACTTC. Amino acids: CASSLRPETQYF.

This clonotype was detected a few times. This sequence joins TRBV10-3 and TRBJ2-6; 7 bases match TRBD1. The V gene end was trimmed by 6 bases and the J gene end by 1 base; junction bases not matched to a gene: 12. This CDR3 is 18 amino acids long. CDR1 is ENHRY, CDR2 SYGVKD, per germline. The CDR3 loop reads CAIRDEGQEVSGANVLTF. CDR3 sequence (DNA): TGTGCCATCAGGGACGAAGGACAGGAGGTTTCTGGGGCCAACGTCCTGACTTTC.